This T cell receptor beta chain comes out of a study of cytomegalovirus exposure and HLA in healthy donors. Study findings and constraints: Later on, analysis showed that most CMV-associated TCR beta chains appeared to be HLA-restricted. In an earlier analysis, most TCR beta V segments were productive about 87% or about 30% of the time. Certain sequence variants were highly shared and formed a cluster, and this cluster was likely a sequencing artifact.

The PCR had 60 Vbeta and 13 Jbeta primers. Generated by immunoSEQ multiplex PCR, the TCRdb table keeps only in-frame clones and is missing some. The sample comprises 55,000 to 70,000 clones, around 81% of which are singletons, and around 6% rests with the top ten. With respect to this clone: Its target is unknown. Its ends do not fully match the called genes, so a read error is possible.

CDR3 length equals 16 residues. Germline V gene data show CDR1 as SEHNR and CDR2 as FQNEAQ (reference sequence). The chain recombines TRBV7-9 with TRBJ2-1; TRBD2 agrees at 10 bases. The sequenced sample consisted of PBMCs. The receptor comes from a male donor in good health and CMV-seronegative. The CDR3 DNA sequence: TGTTCCAGCAGCTTAGTTAGCGGGGGGTTCGACAATGAGCAGTTCTTC. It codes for CSSSLVSGGFDNEQFF.